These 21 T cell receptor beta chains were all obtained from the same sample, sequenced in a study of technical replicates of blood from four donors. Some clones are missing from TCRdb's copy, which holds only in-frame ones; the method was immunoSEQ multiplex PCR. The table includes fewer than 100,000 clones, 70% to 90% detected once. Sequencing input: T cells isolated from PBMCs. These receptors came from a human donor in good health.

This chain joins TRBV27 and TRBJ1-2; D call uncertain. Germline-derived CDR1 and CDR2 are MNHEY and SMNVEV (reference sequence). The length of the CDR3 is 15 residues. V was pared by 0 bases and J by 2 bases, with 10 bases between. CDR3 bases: TGTGCCAGCAGTTTATCGATGACGGGGAACTATGGCTACACCTTC. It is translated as CASSLSMTGNYGYTF.

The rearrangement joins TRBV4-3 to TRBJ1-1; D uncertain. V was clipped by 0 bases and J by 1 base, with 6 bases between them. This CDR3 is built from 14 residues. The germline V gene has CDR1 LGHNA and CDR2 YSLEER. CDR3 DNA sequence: TGCGCCAGCAGCCAAGATGGCCAGAACACTGAAGCTTTCTTT. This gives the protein CASSQDGQNTEAFF.

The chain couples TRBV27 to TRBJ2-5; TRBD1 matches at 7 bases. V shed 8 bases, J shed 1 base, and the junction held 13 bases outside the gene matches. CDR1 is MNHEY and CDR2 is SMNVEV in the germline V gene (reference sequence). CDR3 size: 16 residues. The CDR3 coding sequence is TGTGCCAGCTGTAGGTTCGGGACAGTAGTCCAAGAGACCCAGTACTTC. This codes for CASCRFGTVVQETQYF.

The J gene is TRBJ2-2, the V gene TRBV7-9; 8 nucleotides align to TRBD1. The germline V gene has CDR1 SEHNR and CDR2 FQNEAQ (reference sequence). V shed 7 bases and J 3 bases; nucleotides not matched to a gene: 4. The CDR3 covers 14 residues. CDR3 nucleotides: TGTGCCAGCACAGGGGGCGCGGACACCGGGGAGCTGTTTTTT. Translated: CASTGGADTGELFF.

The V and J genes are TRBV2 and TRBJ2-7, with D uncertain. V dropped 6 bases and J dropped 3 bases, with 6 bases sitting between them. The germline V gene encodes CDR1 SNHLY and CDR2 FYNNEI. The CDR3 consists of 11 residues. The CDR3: CASRQSYEQYF. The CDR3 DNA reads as TGTGCCAGCAGACAGAGCTACGAGCAGTACTTC. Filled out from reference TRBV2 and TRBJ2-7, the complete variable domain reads EPEVTQTPSHQVTQMGQEVILRCVPISNHLYFYWYRQILGQKVEFLVSFYNNEISEKSEIFDDQFSVERPDGSNFTLKIRSTKLEDSAMYFCASRQSYEQYFGPGTRLTVT.

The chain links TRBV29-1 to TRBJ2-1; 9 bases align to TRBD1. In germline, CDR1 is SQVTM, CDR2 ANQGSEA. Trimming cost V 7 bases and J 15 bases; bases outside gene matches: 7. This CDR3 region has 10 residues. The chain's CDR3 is CSAAGTGRFF. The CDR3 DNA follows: TGCAGCGCGGCCGGGACAGGGAGGTTCTTC.

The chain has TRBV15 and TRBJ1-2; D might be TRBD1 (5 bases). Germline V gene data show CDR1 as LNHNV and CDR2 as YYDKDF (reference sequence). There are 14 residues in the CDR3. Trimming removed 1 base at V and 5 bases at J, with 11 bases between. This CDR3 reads CATSRVPTAYGYTF. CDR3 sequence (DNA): TGTGCCACCAGCAGAGTTCCGACAGCGTATGGCTACACCTTC.

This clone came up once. CDR3 region: CASRMDRNYGYTF. The DNA for the CDR3 is TGTGCCAGCAGGATGGACAGAAACTATGGCTACACCTTC. The chain recombines TRBV6-1 with TRBJ1-2, with D perhaps matching TRBD1 (6 bases). V was clipped by 6 bases and J by 2 bases, with 10 bases between them. CDR3 size: 13 residues. Germline loops: CDR1 MNHNS, CDR2 SASEGT.

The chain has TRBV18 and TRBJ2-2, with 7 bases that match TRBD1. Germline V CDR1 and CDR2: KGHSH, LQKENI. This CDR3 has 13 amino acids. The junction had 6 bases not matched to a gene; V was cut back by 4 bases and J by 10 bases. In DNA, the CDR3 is TGTGCCAGCTCACAGGCGACAGGGAAGGAGCTGTTTTTT. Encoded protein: CASSQATGKELFF. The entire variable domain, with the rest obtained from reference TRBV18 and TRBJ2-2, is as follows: NAGVMQNPRHLVRRRGQEARLRCSPMKGHSHVYWYRQLPEEGLKFMVYLQKENIIDESGMPKERFSAEFPKEGPSILRIQQVVRGDSAAYFCASSQATGKELFFGEGSRLTVL.

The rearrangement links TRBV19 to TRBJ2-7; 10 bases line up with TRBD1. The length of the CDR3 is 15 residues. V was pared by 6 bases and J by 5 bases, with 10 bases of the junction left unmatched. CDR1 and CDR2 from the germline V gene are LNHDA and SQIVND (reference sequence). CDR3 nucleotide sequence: TGTGCCAGTAGGGCTCTGGACAGGGGGTACAACGAGCAGTACTTC. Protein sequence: CASRALDRGYNEQYF.

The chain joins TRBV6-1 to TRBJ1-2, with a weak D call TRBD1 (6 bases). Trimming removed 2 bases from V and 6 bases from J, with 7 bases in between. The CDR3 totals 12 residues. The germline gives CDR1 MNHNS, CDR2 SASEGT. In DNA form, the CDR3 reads TGTGCCAGCAGTGAAACAGGGAATGGCTACACCTTC. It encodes CASSETGNGYTF.

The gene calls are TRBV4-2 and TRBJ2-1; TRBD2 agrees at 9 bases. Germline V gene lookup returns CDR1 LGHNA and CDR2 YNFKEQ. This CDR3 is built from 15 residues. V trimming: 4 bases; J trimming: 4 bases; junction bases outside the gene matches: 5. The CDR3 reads CASSLLAGLYNEQFF. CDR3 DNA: TGTGCCAGCAGCCTTCTAGCGGGATTATACAATGAGCAGTTCTTC.

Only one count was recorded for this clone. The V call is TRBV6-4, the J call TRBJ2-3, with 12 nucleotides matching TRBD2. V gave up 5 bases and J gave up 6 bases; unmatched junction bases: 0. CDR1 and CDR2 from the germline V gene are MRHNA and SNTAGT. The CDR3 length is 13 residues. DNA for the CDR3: TGTGCCAGCAGTACTAGCGGGAGGGATACGCAGTATTTT. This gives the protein CASSTSGRDTQYF.

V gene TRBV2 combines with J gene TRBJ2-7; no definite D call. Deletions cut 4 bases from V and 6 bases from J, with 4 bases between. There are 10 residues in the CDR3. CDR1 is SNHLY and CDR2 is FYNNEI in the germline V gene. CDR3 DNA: TGTGCCAGCAGTGCCCGCGAGCAGTACTTC. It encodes CASSAREQYF.

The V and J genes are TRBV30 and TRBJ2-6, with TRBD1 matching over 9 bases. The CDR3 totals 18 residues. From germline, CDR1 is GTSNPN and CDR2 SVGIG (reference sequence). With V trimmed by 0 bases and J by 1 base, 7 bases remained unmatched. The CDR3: CAWSVYRGRNSGANVLTF. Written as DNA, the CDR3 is TGTGCCTGGAGTGTTTACAGGGGGCGGAATTCTGGGGCCAACGTCCTGACTTTC.

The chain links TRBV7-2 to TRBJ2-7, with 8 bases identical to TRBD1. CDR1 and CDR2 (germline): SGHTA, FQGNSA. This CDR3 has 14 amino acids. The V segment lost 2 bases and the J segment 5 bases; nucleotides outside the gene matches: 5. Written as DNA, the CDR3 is TGTGCCAGCAGCTTAAGACAGGGGAGCCACGAGCAGTACTTC. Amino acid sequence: CASSLRQGSHEQYF.

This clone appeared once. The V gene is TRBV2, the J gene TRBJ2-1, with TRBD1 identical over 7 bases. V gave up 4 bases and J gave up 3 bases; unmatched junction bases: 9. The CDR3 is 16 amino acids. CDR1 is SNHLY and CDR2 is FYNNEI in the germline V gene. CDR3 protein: CASSGPLDRLYNEQFF. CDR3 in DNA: TGTGCCAGCAGTGGGCCCCTGGACAGGCTCTACAATGAGCAGTTCTTC.

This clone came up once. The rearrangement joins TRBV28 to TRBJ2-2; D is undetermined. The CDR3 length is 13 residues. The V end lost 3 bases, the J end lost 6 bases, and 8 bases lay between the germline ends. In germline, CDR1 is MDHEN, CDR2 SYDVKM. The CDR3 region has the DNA TGTGCCAGCAGTTTTACTGGTCCCGGGGAGCTGTTTTTT. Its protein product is CASSFTGPGELFF.

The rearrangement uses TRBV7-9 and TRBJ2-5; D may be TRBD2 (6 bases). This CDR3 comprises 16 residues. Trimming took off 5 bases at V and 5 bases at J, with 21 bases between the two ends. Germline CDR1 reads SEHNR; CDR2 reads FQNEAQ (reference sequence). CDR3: CASSGNQAGREETQYF. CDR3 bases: TGTGCCAGCAGCGGGAATCAGGCGGGGAGAGAGGAGACCCAGTACTTC.

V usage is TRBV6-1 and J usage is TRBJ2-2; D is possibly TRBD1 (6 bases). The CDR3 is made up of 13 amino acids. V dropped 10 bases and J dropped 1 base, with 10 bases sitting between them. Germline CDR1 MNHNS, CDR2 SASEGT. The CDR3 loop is CATLTGNTGELFF. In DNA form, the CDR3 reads TGTGCCACCCTGACAGGGAACACCGGGGAGCTGTTTTTT.

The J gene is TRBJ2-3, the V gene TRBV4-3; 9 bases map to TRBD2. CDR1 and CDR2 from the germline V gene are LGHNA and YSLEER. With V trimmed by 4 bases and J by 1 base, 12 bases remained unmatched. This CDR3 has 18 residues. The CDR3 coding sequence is TGCGCCAGCAGCCCTAGACTGGTAGCGGGAGTTGGCACAGATACGCAGTATTTT. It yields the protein CASSPRLVAGVGTDTQYF.